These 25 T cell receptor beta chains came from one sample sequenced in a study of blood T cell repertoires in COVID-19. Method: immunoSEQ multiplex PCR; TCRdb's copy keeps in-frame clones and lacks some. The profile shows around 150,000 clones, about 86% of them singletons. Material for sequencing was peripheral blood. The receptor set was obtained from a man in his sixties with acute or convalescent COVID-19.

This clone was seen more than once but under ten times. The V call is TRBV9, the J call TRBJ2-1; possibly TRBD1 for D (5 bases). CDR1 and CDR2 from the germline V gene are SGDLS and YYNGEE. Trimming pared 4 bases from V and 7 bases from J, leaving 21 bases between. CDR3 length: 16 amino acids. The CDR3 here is CASSPRGQNSANEQFF. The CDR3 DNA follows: TGTGCCAGCAGCCCAAGGGGTCAGAATTCAGCGAATGAGCAGTTCTTC. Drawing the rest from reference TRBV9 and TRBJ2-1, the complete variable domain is DSGVTQTPKHLITATGQRVTLRCSPRSGDLSVYWYQQSLDQGLQFLIQYYNGEERAKGNILERFSAQQFPDLHSELNLSSLELGDSALYFCASSPRGQNSANEQFFGPGTRLTVL.

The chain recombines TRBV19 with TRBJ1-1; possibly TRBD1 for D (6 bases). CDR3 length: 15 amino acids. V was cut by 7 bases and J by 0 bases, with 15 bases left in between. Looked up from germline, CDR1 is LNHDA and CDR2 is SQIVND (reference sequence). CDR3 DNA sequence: TGTGCCAGTACCCAAAGGGGGACCCTGAACACTGAAGCTTTCTTT. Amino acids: CASTQRGTLNTEAFF.

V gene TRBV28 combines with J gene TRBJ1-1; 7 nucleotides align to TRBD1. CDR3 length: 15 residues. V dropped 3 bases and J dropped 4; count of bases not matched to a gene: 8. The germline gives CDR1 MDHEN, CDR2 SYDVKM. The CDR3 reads CASSLRGRGVTEAFF. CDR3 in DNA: TGTGCCAGCAGTTTGAGGGGGCGCGGGGTCACTGAAGCTTTCTTT.

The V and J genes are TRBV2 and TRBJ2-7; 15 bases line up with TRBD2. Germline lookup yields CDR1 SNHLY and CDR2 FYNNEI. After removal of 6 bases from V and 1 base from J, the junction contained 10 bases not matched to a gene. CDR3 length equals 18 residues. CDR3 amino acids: CASRAIPGLAGGSYEQYF. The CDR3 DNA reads TGTGCCAGCAGGGCCATCCCGGGACTAGCGGGAGGATCCTACGAGCAGTACTTC.

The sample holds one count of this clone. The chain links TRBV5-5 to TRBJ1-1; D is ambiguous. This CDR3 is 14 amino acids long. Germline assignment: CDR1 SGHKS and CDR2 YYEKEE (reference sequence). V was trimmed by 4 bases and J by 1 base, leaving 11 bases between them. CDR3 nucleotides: TGTGCCAGCAGCCGGGTCGGAGGGAACACTGAAGCTTTCTTT. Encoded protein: CASSRVGGNTEAFF.

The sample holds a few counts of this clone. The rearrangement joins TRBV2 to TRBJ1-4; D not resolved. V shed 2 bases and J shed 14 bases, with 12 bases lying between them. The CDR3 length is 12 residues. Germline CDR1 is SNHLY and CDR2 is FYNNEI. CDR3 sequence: CASSERSVSLFF. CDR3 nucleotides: TGTGCCAGCAGTGAACGGAGCGTTAGTCTGTTTTTT. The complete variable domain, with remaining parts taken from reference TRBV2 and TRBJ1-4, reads EPEVTQTPSHQVTQMGQEVILRCVPISNHLYFYWYRQILGQKVEFLVSFYNNEISEKSEIFDDQFSVERPDGSNFTLKIRSTKLEDSAMYFCASSERSVSLFFGSGTQLSVL.

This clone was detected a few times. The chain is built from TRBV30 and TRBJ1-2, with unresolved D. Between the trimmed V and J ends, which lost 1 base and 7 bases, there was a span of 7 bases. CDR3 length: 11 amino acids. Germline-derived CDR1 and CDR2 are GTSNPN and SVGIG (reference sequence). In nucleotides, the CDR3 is TGTGCCTGGAGTGCCGAGCGTGGCTACACCTTC. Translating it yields CAWSAERGYTF.

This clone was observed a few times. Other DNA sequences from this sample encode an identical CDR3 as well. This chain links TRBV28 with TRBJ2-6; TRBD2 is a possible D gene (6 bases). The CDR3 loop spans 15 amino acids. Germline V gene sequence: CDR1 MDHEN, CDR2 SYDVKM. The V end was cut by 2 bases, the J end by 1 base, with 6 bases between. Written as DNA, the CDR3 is TGTGCCAGCAGTTTAGGGGGGTCTGGGGCCAACGTCCTGACTTTC. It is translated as CASSLGGSGANVLTF. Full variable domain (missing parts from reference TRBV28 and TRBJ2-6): DVKVTQSSRYLVKRTGEKVFLECVQDMDHENMFWYRQDPGLGLRLIYFSYDVKMKEKGDIPEGYSVSREKKERFSLILESASTNQTSMYLCASSLGGSGANVLTFGAGSRLTVL.

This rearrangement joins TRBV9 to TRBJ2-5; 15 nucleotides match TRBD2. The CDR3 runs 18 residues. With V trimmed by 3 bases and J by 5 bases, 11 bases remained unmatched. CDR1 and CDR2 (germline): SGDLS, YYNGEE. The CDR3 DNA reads TGTGCCAGCAGCGCTGACCCTCGGACTAGCGGGAGGGGGGAGACCCAGTACTTC. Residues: CASSADPRTSGRGETQYF.

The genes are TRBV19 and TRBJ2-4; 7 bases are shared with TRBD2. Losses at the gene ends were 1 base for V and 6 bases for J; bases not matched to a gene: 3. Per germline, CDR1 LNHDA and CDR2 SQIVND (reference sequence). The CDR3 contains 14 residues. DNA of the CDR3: TGTGCCAGTAGTATAGGTGGGGAGGGAAACATTCAGTACTTC. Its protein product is CASSIGGEGNIQYF.

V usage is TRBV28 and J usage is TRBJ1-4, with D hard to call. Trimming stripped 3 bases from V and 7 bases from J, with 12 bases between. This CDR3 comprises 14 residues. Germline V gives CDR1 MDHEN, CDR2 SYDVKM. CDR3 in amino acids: CASSFRSAGEKLFF. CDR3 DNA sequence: TGTGCCAGCAGTTTCAGGTCCGCGGGTGAAAAACTGTTTTTT.

CDR3 loop: CASSPGLAGYYNEQFF. CDR3 DNA: TGCGCCAGCAGCCCGGGACTAGCGGGATACTACAATGAGCAGTTCTTC. This chain uses TRBV5-1 with TRBJ2-1; 13 bases are a match to TRBD2. CDR3 size: 16 residues. With 4 bases clipped from V and 3 bases from J, the junction kept 4 bases outside the gene matches. CDR1 and CDR2 (germline): SGHRS, YFSETQ.

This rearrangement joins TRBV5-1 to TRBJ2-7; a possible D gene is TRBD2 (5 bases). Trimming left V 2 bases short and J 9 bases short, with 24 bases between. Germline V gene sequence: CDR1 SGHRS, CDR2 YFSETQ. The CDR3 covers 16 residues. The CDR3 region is CASSFYGLSKPTGQYF. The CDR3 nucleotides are TGCGCCAGCAGCTTCTACGGACTTTCCAAACCGACCGGGCAGTACTTC.

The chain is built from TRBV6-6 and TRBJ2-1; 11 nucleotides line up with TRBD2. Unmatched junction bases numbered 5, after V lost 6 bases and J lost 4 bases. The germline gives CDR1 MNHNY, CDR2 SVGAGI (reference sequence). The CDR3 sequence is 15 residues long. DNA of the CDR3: TGTGCCAGCAGCACCGGGACTAGCGGTTACAATGAGCAGTTCTTC. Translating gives CASSTGTSGYNEQFF.

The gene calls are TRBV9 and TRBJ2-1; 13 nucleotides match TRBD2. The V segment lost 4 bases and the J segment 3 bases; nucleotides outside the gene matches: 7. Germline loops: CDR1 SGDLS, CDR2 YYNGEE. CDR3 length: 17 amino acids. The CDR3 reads CASSPRRTSGSYNEQFF. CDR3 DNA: TGTGCCAGCAGCCCGAGGCGGACTAGCGGGAGCTACAATGAGCAGTTCTTC. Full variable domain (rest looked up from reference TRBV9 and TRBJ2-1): DSGVTQTPKHLITATGQRVTLRCSPRSGDLSVYWYQQSLDQGLQFLIQYYNGEERAKGNILERFSAQQFPDLHSELNLSSLELGDSALYFCASSPRRTSGSYNEQFFGPGTRLTVL.

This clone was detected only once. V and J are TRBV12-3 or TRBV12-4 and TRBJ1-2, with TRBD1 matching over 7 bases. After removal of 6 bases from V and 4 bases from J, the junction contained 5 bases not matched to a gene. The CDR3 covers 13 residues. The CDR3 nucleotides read TGTGCCAGCAGCCCAGGGGGTTTCTATGGCTACACCTTC. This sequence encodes CASSPGGFYGYTF.

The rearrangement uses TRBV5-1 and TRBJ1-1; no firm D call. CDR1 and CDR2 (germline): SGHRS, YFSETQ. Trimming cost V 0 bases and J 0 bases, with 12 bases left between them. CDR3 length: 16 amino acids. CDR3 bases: TGCGCCAGCAGCTTGGGTACGGTCGTCATGAACACTGAAGCTTTCTTT. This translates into CASSLGTVVMNTEAFF.

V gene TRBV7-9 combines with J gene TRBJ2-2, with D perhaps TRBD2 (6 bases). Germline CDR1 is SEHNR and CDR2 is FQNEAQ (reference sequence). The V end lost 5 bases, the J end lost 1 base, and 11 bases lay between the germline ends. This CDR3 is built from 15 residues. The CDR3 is CASSPRRGNTGELFF. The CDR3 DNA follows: TGTGCCAGCAGCCCTCGGAGGGGGAACACCGGGGAGCTGTTTTTT. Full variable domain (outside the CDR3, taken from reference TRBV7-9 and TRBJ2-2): DTGVSQNPRHKITKRGQNVTFRCDPISEHNRLYWYRQTLGQGPEFLTYFQNEAQLEKSRLLSDRFSAERPKGSFSTLEIQRTEQGDSAMYLCASSPRRGNTGELFFGEGSRLTVL.

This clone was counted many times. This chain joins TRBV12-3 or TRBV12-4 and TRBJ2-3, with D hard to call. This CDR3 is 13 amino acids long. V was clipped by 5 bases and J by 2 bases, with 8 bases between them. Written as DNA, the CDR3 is TGTGCCAGCAGTCCTAGGATCACAGATACGCAGTATTTT. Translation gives CASSPRITDTQYF.

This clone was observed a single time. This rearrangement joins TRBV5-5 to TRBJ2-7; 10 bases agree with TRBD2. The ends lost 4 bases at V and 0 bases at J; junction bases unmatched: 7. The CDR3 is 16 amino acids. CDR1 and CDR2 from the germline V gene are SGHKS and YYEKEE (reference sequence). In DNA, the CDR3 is TGTGCCAGCAGCCTGGCCCCTAGCGGGAGCTCCTACGAGCAGTACTTC. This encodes CASSLAPSGSSYEQYF. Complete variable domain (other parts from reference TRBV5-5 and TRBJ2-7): DAGVTQSPTHLIKTRGQQVTLRCSPISGHKSVSWYQQVLGQGPQFIFQYYEKEERGRGNFPDRFSARQFPNYSSELNVNALLLGDSALYLCASSLAPSGSSYEQYFGPGTRLTVT.

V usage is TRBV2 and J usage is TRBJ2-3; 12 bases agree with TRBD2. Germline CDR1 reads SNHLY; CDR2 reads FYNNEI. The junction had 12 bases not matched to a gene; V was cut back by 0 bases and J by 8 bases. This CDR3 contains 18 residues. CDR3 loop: CASSEAITSGRWRGTQYF. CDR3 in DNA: TGTGCCAGCAGTGAAGCAATTACTAGCGGGAGGTGGAGGGGTACGCAGTATTTT.

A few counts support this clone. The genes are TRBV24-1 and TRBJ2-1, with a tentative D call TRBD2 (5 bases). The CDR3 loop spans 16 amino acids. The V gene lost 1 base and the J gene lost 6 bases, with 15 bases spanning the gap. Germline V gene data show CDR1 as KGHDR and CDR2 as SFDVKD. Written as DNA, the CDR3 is TGTGCCACCAGTGATTTTAATAGCGCCTTGGGCAATGAGCAGTTCTTC. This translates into CATSDFNSALGNEQFF.

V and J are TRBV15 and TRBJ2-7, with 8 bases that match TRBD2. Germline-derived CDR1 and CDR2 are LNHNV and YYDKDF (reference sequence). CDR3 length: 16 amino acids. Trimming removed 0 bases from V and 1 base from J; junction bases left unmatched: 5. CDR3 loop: CATSRDFGRGSYEQYF. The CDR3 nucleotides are TGTGCCACCAGCAGAGATTTCGGGAGGGGGTCCTACGAGCAGTACTTC.

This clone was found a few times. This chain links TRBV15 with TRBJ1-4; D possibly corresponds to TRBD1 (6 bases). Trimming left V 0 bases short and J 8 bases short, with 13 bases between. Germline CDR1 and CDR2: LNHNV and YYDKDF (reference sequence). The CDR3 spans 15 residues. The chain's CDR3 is CATSRESGGREKLFF. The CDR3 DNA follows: TGTGCCACCAGCAGAGAATCTGGGGGCCGGGAAAAACTGTTTTTT. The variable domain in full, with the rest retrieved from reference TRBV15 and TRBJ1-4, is DAMVIQNPRYQVTQFGKPVTLSCSQTLNHNVMYWYQQKSSQAPKLLFHYYDKDFNNEADTPDNFQSRRPNTSFCFLDIRSPGLGDTAMYLCATSRESGGREKLFFGSGTQLSVL.

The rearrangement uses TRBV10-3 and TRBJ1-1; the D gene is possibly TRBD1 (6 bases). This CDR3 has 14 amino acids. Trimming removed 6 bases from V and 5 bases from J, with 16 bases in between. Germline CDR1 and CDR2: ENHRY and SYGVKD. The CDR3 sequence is CAIRGDQGRTEAFF. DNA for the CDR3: TGTGCCATCAGAGGCGACCAGGGGCGAACTGAAGCTTTCTTT.